This T cell receptor (beta chain) stems from a study of OX40 agonist ivuxolimab in advanced cancers. The CDR3 loop spans 15 amino acids. Trimming removed 4 bases from V and 6 bases from J; junction bases left unmatched: 9. From germline, CDR1 is SGHTA and CDR2 FQGNSA. This clone was seen only once. Its antigen is unidentified. The protocol was immunoSEQ multiplex PCR, while the TCRdb copy is restricted to in-frame clones and leaves out a portion. The repertoire consists of about 100,000 clones, with 90% occurring once and the leading ten covering 0.31%. General study findings and limits: Doses of 0.1 to 3.0 mg/kg were accompanied by clonal expansion of CD4+ and CD8+ blood T cells by week 6. Averaging showed that CD8+ T cells had more expanded clones than CD4+ did. What antigens the expanded peripheral T cells recognized was never established.

The investigators sampled blood at baseline, at cycle 4 day 1, and at cycle 7 day 1. The chain employs TRBV7-2 and TRBJ2-7; 10 nucleotides match TRBD1. The sample was CD4+ or CD8+ T cells sorted from blood, taken in a trial of the OX40 agonist ivuxolimab. The receptor was isolated from an adult with an advanced solid tumor such as melanoma, head and neck, liver or kidney cancer. CDR3 sequence (DNA): TGTGCCAGCAGCTCGATGGGACAGGGGAGATCCGAGCAGTACTTC. This translates into CASSSMGQGRSEQYF.